This T cell receptor beta chain was obtained from a study of low-dose radiotherapy and immunotherapy resistance in tumors. Study in general: Starting cycle 1 day 1, oral aspirin 300 mg was given daily for four cycles.

This clonotype has ten or more counts. Trimming shortened V by 4 bases and J by 5 bases, and 5 bases separated the two germline ends. Germline assignment: CDR1 SQVTM and CDR2 ANQGSEA. CDR3 length: 10 amino acids. Sample time point: before trial treatment. Every donor was treated with nivolumab, ipilimumab, aspirin, low-dose cyclophosphamide and also low-dose radiotherapy. Patients who could take part had advanced solid tumors with no tumor-infiltrating lymphocytes. TRAV- and TRBV-specific primers primed first-strand cDNA, covering alpha and beta chains. TCRs were put through roughly 19 PCR cycles of amplification with Phusion. A constant-region primer and the V-primer adapter served as the primer pair. TCRdb re-derived calls from the reads in MiXCR, one entry per CDR3 protein. Of about 60,000 distinct CDR3 sequences listed, approximately 26% were seen once; the top ten hold approximately 5.4%.

Source: PBMCs, taken before treatment. The chain is built from TRBV29-1 and TRBJ2-5, with D perhaps being TRBD1 or TRBD2 (5 bases each). This clonotype was obtained from a male donor with prostate cancer. CDR3 DNA: TGCAGCGTTGGGGGGGAGACCCAGTACTTC. It is translated as CSVGGETQYF.